The 26 T cell receptor beta chains below come from one sample, sequenced in a study of cytomegalovirus exposure and HLA in healthy donors. PCR was performed using 60 Vbeta and 13 Jbeta primers. This table comes from immunoSEQ multiplex PCR, and its TCRdb copy is limited to in-frame clones, with some not included. The sample consists of approximately 200,000 clones, approximately 84% of them appearing once. Sequenced material: PBMCs. These receptors were collected from a boy younger than 18 in good health and CMV-seronegative.

The chain joins TRBV19 to TRBJ2-5, with D uncertain. CDR1 is LNHDA, CDR2 SQIVND, per germline (reference sequence). CDR3 length equals 15 residues. With 2 bases removed from V and 2 bases from J, the gap between germline ends came to 12 bases. The CDR3 bases are TGTGCCAGTAGTATATCGCCGCCACGGCAAGAGACCCAGTACTTC. This encodes CASSISPPRQETQYF.

The chain combines TRBV28 with TRBJ2-7; D is possibly TRBD2 (5 bases). Trimming removed 5 bases from V and 3 bases from J, with 17 bases in between. Germline-derived CDR1 and CDR2 are MDHEN and SYDVKM. The length of the CDR3 is 15 residues. CDR3 loop: CASSPFGGFFYEQYF. DNA of the CDR3: TGTGCCAGCAGTCCATTTGGCGGGTTCTTCTACGAGCAGTACTTC.

In regard to this clone: At one end the junction does not follow the germline gene, possibly because of a read error. The gene calls are TRBV29-1 and TRBJ2-7, with 10 bases identical to TRBD1. Germline V gene lookup returns CDR1 SQVTM and CDR2 ANQGSEA. CDR3 length: 13 residues. DNA of the CDR3: TGCAGCGTTCAAGACAGGGGGCGTTTTGAGCAGTACTTC. Translating gives CSVQDRGRFEQYF.

The CDR3 loop is CASSLSSTGASPLHF. As DNA, the CDR3 is TGTGCCAGCAGTTTGTCAAGCACAGGGGCCTCACCCCTCCACTTT. The chain links TRBV28 to TRBJ1-6, with TRBD1 matching over 7 bases. V lost 3 bases and J lost 10; bases outside the gene matches: 9. Germline V CDR1 and CDR2: MDHEN, SYDVKM. The CDR3 extends over 15 amino acids.

V usage is TRBV2 and J usage is TRBJ1-4; weak D call: TRBD1 (6 bases). CDR1 and CDR2 (germline): SNHLY, FYNNEI. V was cut by 5 bases and J by 6 bases, with 19 bases left in between. This CDR3 spans 16 amino acids. The CDR3 protein is CASSRGGGASYEKLFF. The CDR3 DNA sequence: TGTGCCAGCAGTCGAGGGGGGGGCGCTTCATATGAAAAACTGTTTTTT. The whole variable domain, filled in from reference TRBV2 and TRBJ1-4, reads EPEVTQTPSHQVTQMGQEVILRCVPISNHLYFYWYRQILGQKVEFLVSFYNNEISEKSEIFDDQFSVERPDGSNFTLKIRSTKLEDSAMYFCASSRGGGASYEKLFFGSGTQLSVL.

V is TRBV27 and J is TRBJ1-1; D remains unclear. Per the germline V gene, CDR1 is MNHEY and CDR2 is SMNVEV (reference sequence). With 7 bases removed from V and 1 base from J, the gap between germline ends came to 7 bases. CDR3 length equals 12 residues. The CDR3: CASMRGNTEAFF. CDR3 coding DNA: TGTGCCAGCATGCGGGGGAACACTGAAGCTTTCTTT.

The chain uses TRBV27 and TRBJ2-1, with 9 bases fitting TRBD1. V dropped 3 bases and J dropped 9; count of bases not matched to a gene: 12. This CDR3 spans 16 amino acids. Germline loops: CDR1 MNHEY, CDR2 SMNVEV (reference sequence). This chain's CDR3 is CASSLLRGQGSGEQFF. The CDR3 DNA reads as TGTGCCAGCAGTTTGCTCCGGGGACAGGGTTCGGGTGAGCAGTTCTTC.

This chain links TRBV6-5 with TRBJ1-2; D gene uncertain. Per germline, CDR1 MNHEY and CDR2 SVGAGI. Between the trimmed V and J ends, which lost 0 bases and 6 bases, there was a span of 8 bases. The CDR3 loop spans 13 amino acids. CDR3 sequence (DNA): TGTGCCAGCAGTTACTCCGCCGGGAATGGCTACACCTTC. It is translated as CASSYSAGNGYTF.

The chain is built from TRBV5-1 and TRBJ2-3, with D possibly TRBD2 on 6 matching bases. The germline gives CDR1 SGHRS, CDR2 YFSETQ. The CDR3 is 15 residues long. V lost 3 bases and J lost 4, with 15 bases in between. The DNA of the CDR3 is TGCGCCAGCAGCTCAAGGGGCAGGGAGGCAGATACGCAGTATTTT. This encodes CASSSRGREADTQYF.

The J gene is TRBJ1-2, the V gene TRBV7-3, with 9 bases aligning to TRBD1. Germline-derived CDR1 and CDR2 are SGHTA and FQGTGA. J gave up 4 bases and V 5 bases, and 5 bases lay outside the gene matches. The CDR3 extends over 14 amino acids. Here the CDR3 reads CASSPQGAGYGYTF. The CDR3 coding sequence is TGTGCCAGCAGCCCACAGGGGGCGGGCTATGGCTACACCTTC.

The CDR3 nucleotides read TGTGCCAGCAGGGTGACAGGCGTCGTAAGCTACACCTTC. Protein product: CASRVTGVVSYTF. This chain uses TRBV7-2 with TRBJ1-2; a possible D gene is TRBD1 (6 bases). V gave up 6 bases and J gave up 9 bases, with 17 bases separating them. CDR3 length equals 13 residues. CDR1 SGHTA and CDR2 FQGNSA come from the germline V gene.

The DNA of the CDR3 is TGTGCCAGCCGAAACCGAGCGGGAGGGGGGTCCGAGCAGTACTTC. Translated, it gives CASRNRAGGGSEQYF. This sequence joins TRBV6-5 and TRBJ2-7; 10 bases match TRBD2. The length of the CDR3 is 15 residues. The V segment lost 8 bases and the J segment 6 bases; nucleotides outside the gene matches: 13. Germline CDR1 MNHEY, CDR2 SVGAGI.

This chain connects TRBV9 to TRBJ2-6, with 9 bases that match TRBD1. V was pared by 0 bases and J by 2 bases, with 6 bases of the junction left unmatched. CDR1 is SGDLS, CDR2 YYNGEE, per germline. CDR3 size: 18 residues. DNA of the CDR3: TGTGCCAGCAGCGTAGTGGGGACAGGGATCCCTGGGGCCAACGTCCTGACTTTC. Translation gives CASSVVGTGIPGANVLTF.

This clone was seen a single time. The chain has TRBV7-2 and TRBJ1-4, with D maybe TRBD1 (6 bases). Deletions cut 5 bases from V and 0 bases from J, with 16 bases between. The CDR3 is made up of 17 amino acids. Germline values: CDR1 SGHTA, CDR2 FQGNSA. Here the CDR3 DNA reads TGTGCCAGCAGCCTAACAACCAACAGGGCAACTAATGAAAAACTGTTTTTT. Amino acids: CASSLTTNRATNEKLFF.

The J gene is TRBJ2-2, the V gene TRBV19, with D unresolved. The CDR3 runs to 13 residues. The germline V and J ends were trimmed by 5 bases and 4 bases, with 8 bases remaining between them. Germline V gene sequence: CDR1 LNHDA, CDR2 SQIVND (reference sequence). Here the CDR3 reads CASSGQSTGELFF. CDR3 nucleotides: TGTGCCAGTAGTGGGCAGAGCACCGGGGAGCTGTTTTTT.

V gene TRBV12-5 combines with J gene TRBJ2-1, with 8 bases matching TRBD1. This CDR3 spans 16 amino acids. The V gene end was trimmed by 0 bases and the J gene end by 7 bases; junction bases not matched to a gene: 8. Germline V gene data show CDR1 as LGHNT and CDR2 as FRNRAP. CDR3: CASGLVWQGAVNEQFF. DNA of the CDR3: TGTGCTAGTGGTTTGGTATGGCAGGGGGCAGTAAATGAGCAGTTCTTC.

The chain is built from TRBV11-2 and TRBJ2-7; no clear D. Trimming cost V 0 bases and J 0 bases, with 15 bases left between them. The CDR3 loop spans 17 amino acids. CDR1 and CDR2 from the germline V gene are SGHAT and FQNNGV. CDR3 bases: TGTGCCAGCAGCTTAGACCCGCGGTTCCCGAGCTCCTACGAGCAGTACTTC. Translating gives CASSLDPRFPSSYEQYF.

J is TRBJ2-5 and V is TRBV15; D is possibly TRBD2 (7 bases). CDR3 size: 15 residues. CDR1 and CDR2 (germline): LNHNV, YYDKDF (reference sequence). Trimming cost V 3 bases and J 1 base, with 12 bases left between them. The CDR3 here is CATSSWGGGQETQYF. The CDR3 DNA follows: TGTGCCACCAGCAGTTGGGGGGGCGGCCAAGAGACCCAGTACTTC.

The V gene is TRBV2, the J gene TRBJ1-4; 8 bases are shared with TRBD1. The germline V gene has CDR1 SNHLY and CDR2 FYNNEI. With V trimmed by 6 bases and J by 4 bases, 7 bases remained unmatched. The CDR3 spans 15 residues. The CDR3 spells CASRSDRARNEKLFF. The CDR3 DNA reads TGTGCCAGCAGATCGGACAGGGCCCGTAATGAAAAACTGTTTTTT. Complete variable domain (other parts from reference TRBV2 and TRBJ1-4): EPEVTQTPSHQVTQMGQEVILRCVPISNHLYFYWYRQILGQKVEFLVSFYNNEISEKSEIFDDQFSVERPDGSNFTLKIRSTKLEDSAMYFCASRSDRARNEKLFFGSGTQLSVL.

The CDR3 DNA reads as TGTGCCAGCCTCGGACTAGCGGTCAATGAGCAGTTCTTC. It specifies CASLGLAVNEQFF. The chain is built from TRBV5-6 and TRBJ2-1; TRBD2 agrees at 10 bases. V lost 7 bases to trimming and J lost 6 bases; unmatched junction nucleotides: 4. The CDR3 contains 13 residues. Germline CDR1 and CDR2: SGHDT and YYEEEE.

This chain joins TRBV15 and TRBJ1-3, with 9 bases that match TRBD1. This CDR3 has 17 amino acids. V was clipped by 1 base and J by 0 bases; unmatched bases: 4. Germline V gene lookup returns CDR1 LNHNV and CDR2 YYDKDF (reference sequence). The CDR3 is CATSRAGTGSSGNTIYF. The DNA for the CDR3 is TGTGCCACCAGCAGAGCTGGGACAGGGTCCTCTGGAAACACCATATATTTT. Full variable domain (remainder filled in from reference TRBV15 and TRBJ1-3): DAMVIQNPRYQVTQFGKPVTLSCSQTLNHNVMYWYQQKSSQAPKLLFHYYDKDFNNEADTPDNFQSRRPNTSFCFLDIRSPGLGDTAMYLCATSRAGTGSSGNTIYFGEGSWLTVV.

The rearrangement joins TRBV11-3 to TRBJ2-3; weak D call: TRBD1 (6 bases). Germline V CDR1 and CDR2: SGHNT, YENEEA. V lost 5 bases to trimming and J lost 6 bases, with 9 bases between them. The CDR3 is 12 amino acids. CDR3 bases: TGTGCCAGCAGCCGCGACAGGGATACGCAGTATTTT. Translation: CASSRDRDTQYF.

This rearrangement joins TRBV28 to TRBJ2-7; 10 bases are shared with TRBD2. The V and J ends lost 2 bases and 4 bases, in that order; junction bases with no gene match: 8. Germline V gives CDR1 MDHEN, CDR2 SYDVKM. The CDR3 has 16 residues. CDR3 region: CASSLGPSGSGYEQYF. The CDR3 nucleotides read TGTGCCAGCAGTTTAGGTCCTAGCGGGAGCGGATACGAGCAGTACTTC.

This clone was counted once. J is TRBJ1-1 and V is TRBV19; D gene ambiguous. V was trimmed by 4 bases and J by 6 bases, leaving 9 bases between them. CDR1 is LNHDA, CDR2 SQIVND, per germline (reference sequence). The CDR3 sequence is 12 residues long. The CDR3 DNA is TGTGCCAGTAGTAGGGAGGGCTCTGAAGCTTTCTTT. Residues: CASSREGSEAFF.

The rearrangement links TRBV5-1 to TRBJ2-2; 7 bases are a match to TRBD1. Trimming removed 4 bases from V and 7 bases from J; junction bases left unmatched: 13. The CDR3 is 16 amino acids. In germline, CDR1 is SGHRS, CDR2 YFSETQ. The CDR3 reads CASSPYRDSQGGELFF. The CDR3 bases are TGCGCCAGCAGCCCGTACCGGGACAGCCAAGGCGGGGAGCTGTTTTTT.

As for this clone: An end of the junction differs from the germline gene, which may be a read error. Other nucleotide sequences from this sample produce the same CDR3. The chain joins TRBV30 to TRBJ2-4; the match to TRBD1 covers 7 bases. This CDR3 is 11 amino acids long. Germline-derived CDR1 and CDR2 are GTSNPN and SVGIG (reference sequence). The DNA for the CDR3 is TGCGCCTGCCATATCGGGACAGCGGAGTACTTC. As protein: CACHIGTAEYF.